Listed below are T cell receptor beta chains from one sample, sequenced in a study of blood T cell repertoires in COVID-19. The repertoire was sequenced with immunoSEQ multiplex PCR; TCRdb's copy has only in-frame clones and lacks some. The sample shows 130,000 to 150,000 clones, less than 85% of them seen only once. The sequencing sample was made of peripheral blood. The receptors stem from a woman aged 80 or over in a cohort sampled during active or convalescent COVID-19. Each CDR3 is given with its conserved first and last residue. The D gene is left open where the match is weak. For some rows the clone size is stated as once, few or many, or as a class when expanded; others skip it.

v_call,d_call,clone_size,j_call,cdr3_aa,cdr3_nt
TRBV19,.,.,TRBJ1-1,CASQQNEVTEAFF,TGTGCCAGCCAGCAAAACGAGGTCACTGAAGCTTTCTTT
TRBV5-4,TRBD1,.,TRBJ2-3,CATRGSGTGGDTQYF,TGTGCCACTAGGGGTAGTGGGACAGGGGGCGATACGCAGTATTTT
TRBV5-1,TRBD1,.,TRBJ1-2,CASSFGTGVNYGYTF,TGCGCCAGCAGCTTCGGGACAGGGGTTAACTATGGCTACACCTTC
TRBV12-3/TRBV12-4,TRBD1,once,TRBJ2-7,CASSDRGEQYF,TGTGCCAGCAGCGACAGGGGCGAGCAGTACTTC
TRBV6-2/TRBV6-3,.,once,TRBJ1-2,CASSRQSYGYTF,TGTGCCAGCAGTAGACAGAGCTATGGCTACACCTTC
TRBV19,.,.,TRBJ1-1,CASRKGGTGEAFF,TGTGCCAGTAGGAAAGGGGGAACGGGTGAAGCTTTCTTT
TRBV6-1,.,few,TRBJ1-2,CASSESRLPPGGYTF,TGTGCCAGCAGTGAAAGCAGACTCCCCCCTGGTGGCTACACCTTC
TRBV6-5,.,.,TRBJ1-4,CASTYGSSNEKLFF,TGTGCCAGCACGTACGGGAGCTCTAATGAAAAACTGTTTTTT
TRBV18,.,.,TRBJ1-2,CASSPDRYYGYTF,TGTGCCAGCTCACCTGACAGATACTATGGCTACACCTTC
TRBV6-5,TRBD2,few,TRBJ2-7,CASSYSGLVGEQYF,TGTGCCAGCAGTTACTCGGGACTAGTCGGCGAGCAGTACTTC
TRBV15,TRBD2,.,TRBJ2-4,CATSRDSAGGLNIQYF,TGTGCCACCAGCAGAGATTCGGCGGGGGGGCTAAACATTCAGTACTTC
TRBV2,TRBD1,.,TRBJ1-5,CASRTGLNQPQHF,TGTGCCAGCAGGACAGGGCTCAATCAGCCCCAGCATTTT
TRBV19,.,.,TRBJ1-2,CASSIGRGTGQQGYTF,TGTGCCAGTAGTATAGGCCGTGGAACTGGACAGCAAGGCTACACCTTC
TRBV3-1/TRBV3-2,TRBD1,few,TRBJ2-1,CASSQWDREDNEQFF,TGTGCCAGCAGCCAATGGGACAGAGAGGATAATGAGCAGTTCTTC
TRBV28,.,once,TRBJ2-2,CASSHQTAYTGELFF,TGTGCCAGCAGCCACCAGACAGCCTACACCGGGGAGCTGTTTTTT
TRBV7-9,.,few,TRBJ1-2,CATSPGQGYTF,TGTGCCACCAGCCCAGGGCAGGGCTACACCTTC
TRBV7-2,.,.,TRBJ1-1,CASSLAGREAFF,TGTGCCAGCAGCTTAGCGGGCCGGGAAGCTTTCTTT
TRBV4-2,.,.,TRBJ1-4,CASSQAKGGVGDEKLFF,TGTGCCAGCAGCCAAGCAAAGGGCGGGGTTGGGGATGAAAAACTGTTTTTT
TRBV4-1,.,.,TRBJ2-7,CASSHAPGADEQYF,TGCGCCAGCAGCCACGCACCAGGGGCGGACGAGCAGTACTTC
TRBV4-1,TRBD1,.,TRBJ2-1,CASSQGDRGNEQFF,TGCGCCAGCAGCCAAGGGGACAGGGGCAATGAGCAGTTCTTC
TRBV15,.,.,TRBJ1-1,CATSDSMNTEAFF,TGTGCCACCAGCGACTCGATGAACACTGAAGCTTTCTTT
TRBV7-2,TRBD1,.,TRBJ2-1,CASSPPTGRHEQFF,TGTGCCAGCAGCCCACCGACAGGGCGGCATGAGCAGTTCTTC
TRBV3-1/TRBV3-2,TRBD1,.,TRBJ1-2,CASSHGDREGYYGYTF,TGTGCCAGCAGCCATGGGGACAGGGAGGGTTACTATGGCTACACCTTC
TRBV7-9,.,.,TRBJ1-4,CASSFNPGQDNEKLFF,TGTGCCAGCAGCTTTAACCCGGGACAAGATAATGAAAAACTGTTTTTT
TRBV7-2,.,.,TRBJ1-1,CASSRRRENTEAFF,TGTGCCAGCAGCCGTCGGCGGGAGAACACTGAAGCTTTCTTT
TRBV7-3,.,.,TRBJ2-2,CASSFVGGGELFF,TGTGCCAGCAGCTTCGTCGGGGGCGGGGAGCTGTTTTTT
TRBV2,TRBD1,.,TRBJ1-2,CASTVRGANYGYTF,TGTGCCAGCACGGTCAGGGGGGCAAACTATGGCTACACCTTC
TRBV7-2,TRBD1,.,TRBJ1-2,CASSLQLGTGGYGYTF,TGTGCCAGCAGCCTGCAACTGGGGACAGGGGGCTATGGCTACACCTTC
TRBV5-1,.,.,TRBJ2-3,CASSSSLDTQYF,TGCGCCAGCAGCTCCTCCTTGGATACGCAGTATTTT
TRBV27,.,.,TRBJ1-2,CASRQASPPDGYTF,TGTGCCAGCCGTCAGGCTTCACCGCCGGATGGCTACACCTTC